This T cell receptor (beta chain) comes out of a study of cytomegalovirus exposure and HLA in healthy donors (dated by TCRdb to the late 2010s). As for the study more broadly: According to an earlier analysis of 550 to 700 of the donors, roughly 180 million T cells yielded over 100 million unique TCR beta sequences and 276 Gb of sequence data. The study was designed to test whether signatures of past pathogen exposure could be identified by cataloging public T cell receptors. The study profiled the T cell repertoires of about 720 subjects by immunosequencing and related them to cytomegalovirus serostatus. Rather than drawing on any new phenotypic data, the later analysis identified candidate immune exposures from TCR beta sequences and the way those sequences occurred across donors. The study combined high-throughput TCR immunosequencing, statistical association of individual TCRs with disease status, and machine learning to predict cytomegalovirus infection status. To study patterns of TCR occurrence, a later analysis re-analyzed previously published TCR beta repertoires from 550 to 800 donors and added high-resolution HLA genotyping. Several DR-DQ haplotypes were treated as single units for association and clustering because of strong linkage in the cohort. The genetic ancestry cluster associated with self-reported Caucasian donors included about 84% of the roughly 400 genotyped donors. Both class I and class II loci were covered by HLA typing, at four-digit resolution. An early release covering just under 650 HLA-typed donors comprised about 310 gigabases of sequencing data and some 79 million unique TCR sequences. To decide whether each TCR beta V gene segment behaved as functional or pseudogenic, an earlier analysis of over 500 of the donors relied on high-throughput TCR beta sequencing. In addition to the first cohort of approximately 650 subjects, a separate validation cohort of approximately 130 different subjects was used. A later genetic analysis took genome-wide SNP genotypes for about 55% of the roughly 670 donors and used that subset as a discovery cohort. Donor age, sex, ethnicity and CMV serostatus were compiled together with the repertoire data. The number of donors typed differed by locus, with roughly 629-640 for A, B, C, DRB1 and DQB1, roughly 520 for DQA1, 606 for DPA1, and some 440 for DPB1. Among about 390 genotyped donors of the cohort, an average of about 240,000 unique TCR beta nucleotide sequences were sequenced per donor, roughly 20% of them non-productive. All discovery cohort repertoires had been generated using a single sequencing platform. Broader findings and caveats from the paper: While some public TCRs were present in many individuals, most TCR sequences turned up only very rarely across donors. A later analysis associated about 17,000 TCR beta sequences with specific HLA alleles at a false discovery rate of 0.05. Compared with equally common non-associated chains, HLA-associated TCR beta chains in a later analysis were more clonally expanded and had lower generation probabilities. A group of highly shared sequence variants was considered likely to be a technical artifact of the sequencing pipeline. In a later genetic analysis, fewer N-insertions in productive TCRs were reported among donors in an Asian-associated ancestry cluster than the roughly 670-donor mean. A total of 150 or so TCR beta chains were listed by the study as associated with cytomegalovirus. In an earlier analysis of over 550 of the donors, most TCR beta V segments were observed in productive rearrangements about 87% or about 30% of the time, broadly matching IMGT annotations. Because the 87-base-pair reads could not distinguish some IMGT-functional V segments, including TRBV6-2 and TRBV6-3, those segments were excluded. Correlated functional status among segregating V segments might reflect linkage disequilibrium, but an unknown experimental factor could not be ruled out. Sequencing depth was assumed to be roughly uniform across donors in the presence/absence analyses, though that assumption may not hold. Cytomegalovirus status was reported to be diagnosed by the classifier with high specificity and sensitivity in both the original and validation cohorts. A few of the identified cytomegalovirus-associated TCR beta chains were confirmed in vitro to be specific for cytomegalovirus antigens. A later genetic analysis associated a missense DCLRE1C variant with V-gene and J-gene trimming of TCR beta chains, and an independent cohort replicated the association. Most CMV-associated TCR beta chains appeared to be HLA-restricted in a later analysis, and the HLA associations seemed to be driven largely by CMV exposure. When HLA alleles, especially DR and DQ, strongly co-occurred, TCR associations were difficult to assign to individual alleles. It was suggested by the authors that the approach could potentially be generalized to other disease states and immunological phenotypes. CMV serostatus was the only immune exposure information available for the cohort. A later analysis found that TCR association rates varied across HLA loci, with DRB1 alleles showing the most associated TCRs and HLA-C alleles the fewest. A further reported finding was that TCR beta sequences accurately predicted the HLA-A and HLA-B alleles for most subjects in the first cohort. Because counts were too low, approximately 18 rarely observed V segments, including chromosome 9 orphons, were excluded from the earlier analysis of several hundred of the donors. A later analysis reported that several top co-occurrence clusters appeared linked to parvovirus B19, influenza, CMV and Epstein-Barr virus. HLA typing was unavailable for some donors at each locus, so association tests used only the typed subset. The cohort was sequenced for TCR beta chains only, and without alpha or paired-chain data the features that could be detected were limited.

In total, roughly 670 healthy bone marrow donors made up the cohort. At the time of sampling, every cohort member was nominally healthy, though immune exposures that went unrecorded were likely present. The donor tested CMV seronegative and was one of the 352 seronegative cohort members. A peripheral blood sample was collected from each donor, and TCR beta sequencing was performed on peripheral blood mononuclear cells. The Qiagen DNeasy Blood Extraction Kit was used to extract genomic DNA from the blood cell samples. Receptor amplification or capture employed the immunoSEQ multiplex PCR assay. For the multiplex PCR, a mixture combining 60 forward primers for TCR Vbeta segments and 13 reverse primers for TCR Jbeta segments was used. A multiplex PCR assay on genomic DNA amplified the CDR3 region of rearranged TCR beta genes. The amplified TCR beta libraries were sequenced on the Illumina HiSeq System as 87-base-pair reads. The paper's data handling went like this. A later analysis counted 65 million to 90 million unique TCR beta chains across the 666 repertoires, and 9 million to 14 million of these chains were shared by at least two donors. To remove PCR and sequencing errors, raw reads were error-corrected and collapsed into unique sequences using a nearest-neighbor algorithm that merged closely related sequences. Alignment of CDR3 sequences to IMGT reference sequences was used to assign V, D and J gene segments. For a sequence to be retained, at least a six-nucleotide match to both a V gene segment and a J gene segment was required. A rearrangement was called productive if the CDR3 had no stop codons and remained in frame with V and J, and every other rearrangement was called non-productive. Following IMGT convention, CDR3 was defined as the stretch from the second conserved V-encoded cysteine to the conserved J-encoded phenylalanine. The earlier analysis of about 590 of the donors excluded sequences that lacked an unambiguous match to a single V gene segment. In an earlier analysis of some 590 of the donors, a V segment was called functional when productive rearrangements were above 56.7%, and segregating when the standard deviation between donors exceeded 5%. A statistical classification framework was built for diagnosing cytomegalovirus status from the catalog of TCR beta chain sequences. In a later analysis, V and J genes were assigned by comparing TCR nucleotide sequences against IMGT/GENE-DB human TR gene sequences. The TCRdist pipeline was used in a later analysis to assign CDR3 sequences and most-parsimonious VDJ recombination scenarios. In a later analysis, each TCR beta chain was defined by its CDR3 amino acid sequence together with its V-gene family, and reads lacking a unique V-gene family were excluded. To address suspected cross-contamination and a sequencing artifact, a later analysis removed around 600 highly shared, low-generation-probability nucleotide sequences. In a later analysis, a clonal expansion index was calculated for each public chain from normalized within-repertoire ranks of inferred template counts. A later analysis computed generation probabilities with a VDJ recombination model fitted to out-of-frame rearrangements, and checked the results against IGoR. Hypergeometric tests were used in a later analysis to score TCR-TCR, TCR-HLA and TCR-CMV co-occurrence, with a repertoire-size bias correction applied to the TCR pairs. In a later analysis, false discovery rates were estimated by permuting HLA or CMV assignments 20 times. In a later analysis, co-occurring TCRs were grouped using DBSCAN, with TCRdist sequence similarity added in when clustering inside HLA-allele-positive subsets. For co-occurrence clustering, repertoires with fewer than 30,000 or more than 120,000 public chains were excluded, along with roughly 5 repertoires with anomalous nucleotide sharing. TCRdb retrieved this table from immuneACCESS and kept in-frame rearrangements only. Not all clones are present; in checked studies, unresolved V genes account for under half, and no reason is known for the remainder. V and J calls and clone size are copied from that table; D and trimming were computed from the DNA. In all, the sample holds 150,000 to 200,000 clones, and 81% of those were seen once. The ten largest clones capture 1.5% to 2% of the sample.

In the case of this clone: The target of this receptor is not known. The sample holds no much larger clone one base away, and base qualities are not on file.

Via the germline V gene, CDR1 is SGHRS and CDR2 YFSETQ. From the cysteine through the phenylalanine, the CDR3 covers 13 amino acids. Only CDR3 DNA is held: 39 bases, read in frame from base 1. V was cut back by 6 bases and J by 1 base, leaving a gap of 8 bases between them. This TCR came from a man younger than 35 in good health and CMV-seronegative. The sequence joins TRBV5-1 to TRBJ2-1; the best D guess is TRBD1, with 6 bases matching. Sequenced material: PBMCs. The CDR3: CASNTGSYNEQFF. The DNA sequence is TGCGCCAGCAATACAGGGTCCTACAATGAGCAGTTCTTC.